This T cell receptor (beta chain) stems from a study of blood T cell repertoires in COVID-19. Whole-study context: Nucleic acid was either cDNA or gDNA, and it came from T cells, B-cell-depleted T cells, or PBMCs.

This CDR3 has 13 residues. V was clipped by 0 bases and J by 3 bases, with 6 bases between them. Germline-derived CDR1 and CDR2 are SNHLY and FYNNEI. Membership in each cohort depended on participant-reported clinical history. Contact with a PCR-confirmed or clinician-diagnosed COVID-19 case occurred within 2 weeks of entry. Original analysis: Researchers report that nucleated cell counts were estimated from reference gene primer amplification. The repertoire was sequenced with immunoSEQ multiplex PCR; TCRdb's copy has only in-frame clones and lacks some. V, J and clone size were drawn from that table, and D and trimming were deduced from the DNA. The table includes approximately 250,000 clones, roughly 90% detected once.

The J gene is TRBJ2-7, the V gene TRBV2, with D uncertain. The sequencing sample was made of PBMCs or T cells enriched from blood (not recorded which). This TCR came from a man aged 35-49 years who had been exposed to COVID-19. The CDR3 reads CASSEAAFYEQYF. The CDR3 DNA follows: TGTGCCAGCAGTGAAGCGGCTTTCTACGAGCAGTACTTC.